A single sample gave rise to the 19 T cell receptor beta chains below, sequenced in a study of cytomegalovirus exposure and HLA in healthy donors. The PCR employed 60 Vbeta primers together with 13 Jbeta primers. Sequenced by immunoSEQ multiplex PCR; TCRdb stores in-frame clones only, minus some. The data show approximately 190,000 clones, approximately 77% seen once. Sequenced sample: PBMCs. These receptors were collected from a man in his forties in good health and CMV-seropositive.

This sequence joins TRBV7-9 and TRBJ2-7, with a possible D match to TRBD2 (6 bases). Trimming removed 6 bases at V and 5 bases at J, with 17 bases between. The CDR3 is 14 residues long. The germline V gene encodes CDR1 SEHNR and CDR2 FQNEAQ (reference sequence). The CDR3 nucleotides read TGTGCCAGCAGGGGTGGCCGGGAGTCCCACGAGCAGTACTTC. Protein product: CASRGGRESHEQYF.

This rearrangement joins TRBV6-5 to TRBJ2-7, with 9 bases aligning to TRBD1. V was clipped by 4 bases and J by 5 bases; unmatched bases: 12. This CDR3 is 16 amino acids long. Germline V gives CDR1 MNHEY, CDR2 SVGAGI. Here the CDR3 DNA reads TGTGCCAGCAGTTTAGGGGGACAGGGCTTTTCCAACGAGCAGTACTTC. It encodes CASSLGGQGFSNEQYF.

This clone was seen many times. The CDR3 here is CASSQTPTLAGGRSRSYEQYF. Here the CDR3 DNA reads TGCGCCAGCAGCCAAACACCGACCCTAGCGGGAGGGCGGTCACGCTCCTACGAGCAGTACTTC. This rearrangement joins TRBV4-3 to TRBJ2-7; 12 bases are a match to TRBD2. The length of the CDR3 is 21 residues. Per germline, CDR1 LGHNA and CDR2 YSLEER. Trimming cost V 2 bases and J 0 bases; bases outside gene matches: 17.

V is TRBV7-2 and J is TRBJ2-2, with a possible D match to TRBD2 (6 bases). The V end was cut by 5 bases, the J end by 6 bases, with 10 bases between. The CDR3 sequence is 13 residues long. Looked up from germline, CDR1 is SGHTA and CDR2 is FQGNSA. In DNA form, the CDR3 reads TGTGCCAGCAGCCCCCCGGGGGCCGGGGAGCTGTTTTTT. It is translated as CASSPPGAGELFF. The complete variable domain, with remaining parts taken from reference TRBV7-2 and TRBJ2-2, reads GAGVSQSPSNKVTEKGKDVELRCDPISGHTALYWYRQSLGQGLEFLIYFQGNSAPDKSGLPSDRFSAERTGGSVSTLTIQRTQQEDSAVYLCASSPPGAGELFFGEGSRLTVL.

The rearrangement links TRBV10-3 to TRBJ2-2; 8 positions agree with TRBD2. Trimming cost V 3 bases and J 7 bases; bases outside gene matches: 7. Germline lookup yields CDR1 ENHRY and CDR2 SYGVKD. The CDR3 is made up of 15 amino acids. For the CDR3, the DNA is TGTGCCATCAGTGAAGAAGCGGGAGCTGGCGGGGAGCTGTTTTTT. It yields the protein CAISEEAGAGGELFF.

This CDR3 is CASSLAQGDRNQPQHF. The CDR3 coding sequence is TGTGCCAGCAGCTTAGCGCAAGGGGATCGGAATCAGCCCCAGCATTTT. The chain combines TRBV7-6 with TRBJ1-5; D possibly corresponds to TRBD1 (5 bases). The V end was cut by 0 bases, the J end by 4 bases, with 13 bases between. The CDR3 sequence is 16 residues long. Germline-derived CDR1 and CDR2 are SGHVS and FNYEAQ.

This chain connects TRBV5-1 to TRBJ1-2; no clear D gene. Trimming shortened V by 5 bases and J by 2 bases, and 10 bases separated the two germline ends. The CDR3 consists of 13 residues. The germline CDR1 and CDR2 sequences are SGHRS and YFSETQ. The CDR3 is CASSDNLNYGYTF. Here the CDR3 DNA reads TGCGCCAGCAGTGACAACTTAAACTATGGCTACACCTTC. The full variable domain, with the rest looked up from reference TRBV5-1 and TRBJ1-2, is KAGVTQTPRYLIKTRGQQVTLSCSPISGHRSVSWYQQTPGQGLQFLFEYFSETQRNKGNFPGRFSGRQFSNSRSEMNVSTLELGDSALYLCASSDNLNYGYTFGSGTRLTVV.

V gene TRBV5-1 combines with J gene TRBJ2-7; 8 bases are a match to TRBD2. Per the germline V gene, CDR1 is SGHRS and CDR2 is YFSETQ. Losses at the gene ends were 3 bases for V and 2 bases for J; bases not matched to a gene: 7. The CDR3 runs 15 residues. The CDR3 protein is CASSWGTRSPYEQYF. For the CDR3, the DNA is TGCGCCAGCAGCTGGGGGACTAGATCCCCCTACGAGCAGTACTTC.

This clone has a single count. The chain employs TRBV2 and TRBJ1-2; 8 bases are a match to TRBD1. The CDR3 is 13 residues long. Germline V gene data show CDR1 as SNHLY and CDR2 as FYNNEI. The V and J ends lost 6 bases and 9 bases, in that order; junction bases with no gene match: 9. The CDR3 here is CASRPDRGDSYTF. CDR3 nucleotides: TGTGCCAGCAGACCCGACAGGGGTGATAGCTACACCTTC.

This clone was counted only a few times. The J gene is TRBJ2-7, the V gene TRBV9; 10 nucleotides match TRBD1. The J segment lost 6 bases and the V segment lost 3 bases, leaving 15 bases of the junction unmatched. Per germline, CDR1 SGDLS and CDR2 YYNGEE. CDR3 length equals 17 residues. The DNA for the CDR3 is TGTGCCAGCAGCGCGGGACGAGACAGGGGGCTTTGGTTCGAGCAGTACTTC. Protein sequence: CASSAGRDRGLWFEQYF.

A single count supports this clone. The chain is built from TRBV13 and TRBJ2-2, with 8 bases that match TRBD2. This CDR3 has 19 residues. Germline CDR1 is PRHDT and CDR2 is FYEKMQ (reference sequence). The junction had 20 bases not matched to a gene; V was cut back by 5 bases and J by 6 bases. The DNA for the CDR3 is TGTGCCAGCAGCAGAGCGGACAGAGAGAGCGGGAGTTTCGCCGGGGAGCTGTTTTTT. It translates to CASSRADRESGSFAGELFF.

J is TRBJ1-4 and V is TRBV15; D remains ambiguous. Germline CDR1 and CDR2: LNHNV and YYDKDF (reference sequence). CDR3 size: 14 residues. V lost 5 bases, J lost 7 bases, and 14 bases lay in between. CDR3 amino acids: CATSGRRVVEKLFF. In DNA, the CDR3 is TGTGCCACCAGCGGAAGGCGGGTGGTTGAAAAACTGTTTTTT.

The chain joins TRBV7-3 to TRBJ2-2; the match to TRBD2 covers 8 bases. Germline CDR1 and CDR2: SGHTA and FQGTGA. CDR3 length equals 16 residues. J gave up 5 bases and V 2 bases, and 7 bases lay outside the gene matches. In nucleotides, the CDR3 is TGTGCCAGCAGCTTACGGGGGGGGCGATCAACCGGGGAGCTGTTTTTT. Translation gives CASSLRGGRSTGELFF.

The V call is TRBV27, the J call TRBJ2-1, with 8 bases that match TRBD1. Germline trimming cut 5 bases from V and 6 bases from J; bases unmatched to any gene: 18. The CDR3 runs 18 residues. CDR1 and CDR2 (germline): MNHEY, SMNVEV (reference sequence). In DNA form, the CDR3 reads TGTGCCAGCAGTCGAATCAGACAGGGGTCGAGCGGTAGCAATGAGCAGTTCTTC. Its translation is CASSRIRQGSSGSNEQFF.

The chain combines TRBV4-1 with TRBJ1-1, with TRBD1 matching over 8 bases. The CDR3 is made up of 15 amino acids. The germline gives CDR1 MGHRA, CDR2 YSYEKL. V lost 0 bases and J lost 10; bases outside the gene matches: 10. This CDR3 reads CASSQERQGNIGAFF. CDR3 nucleotide sequence: TGCGCCAGCAGCCAAGAAAGACAGGGGAACATCGGAGCTTTCTTT.

J is TRBJ2-2 and V is TRBV9; possible D gene TRBD2, 6 bases. V shed 2 bases and J shed 3 bases, with 8 bases lying between them. This CDR3 contains 14 residues. Germline CDR1 is SGDLS and CDR2 is YYNGEE. CDR3 DNA sequence: TGTGCCAGCAGCGTGACGGGGGACACCGGGGAGCTGTTTTTT. Translating gives CASSVTGDTGELFF.

This sequence joins TRBV5-8 and TRBJ2-7; D is uncertain. The CDR3 extends over 11 amino acids. With 4 bases removed from V and 6 bases from J, the gap between germline ends came to 8 bases. Germline assignment: CDR1 SGHTS and CDR2 YDEGEE. In DNA form, the CDR3 reads TGTGCCAGCAGCCCGGTGGTCGAGCAGTACTTC. Translating gives CASSPVVEQYF.

The chain couples TRBV5-1 to TRBJ1-4; weak D call: TRBD1 (6 bases). V was shortened by 1 base and J by 4 bases, with 11 bases between the two germline ends. From germline, CDR1 is SGHRS and CDR2 YFSETQ. This CDR3 has 15 amino acids. The CDR3 DNA reads as TGCGCCAGCAGCTTGAGCGGGGGGCATAATGAAAAACTGTTTTTT. Translation gives CASSLSGGHNEKLFF.

V is TRBV27 and J is TRBJ1-5; tentatively, D is TRBD1 (5 bases). Germline V gene sequence: CDR1 MNHEY, CDR2 SMNVEV (reference sequence). This CDR3 comprises 13 residues. V was trimmed by 6 bases and J by 4 bases, leaving 10 bases between them. The CDR3 protein is CASREAGNQPQHF. For the CDR3, the DNA is TGTGCCAGCAGAGAGGCAGGGAATCAGCCCCAGCATTTT.